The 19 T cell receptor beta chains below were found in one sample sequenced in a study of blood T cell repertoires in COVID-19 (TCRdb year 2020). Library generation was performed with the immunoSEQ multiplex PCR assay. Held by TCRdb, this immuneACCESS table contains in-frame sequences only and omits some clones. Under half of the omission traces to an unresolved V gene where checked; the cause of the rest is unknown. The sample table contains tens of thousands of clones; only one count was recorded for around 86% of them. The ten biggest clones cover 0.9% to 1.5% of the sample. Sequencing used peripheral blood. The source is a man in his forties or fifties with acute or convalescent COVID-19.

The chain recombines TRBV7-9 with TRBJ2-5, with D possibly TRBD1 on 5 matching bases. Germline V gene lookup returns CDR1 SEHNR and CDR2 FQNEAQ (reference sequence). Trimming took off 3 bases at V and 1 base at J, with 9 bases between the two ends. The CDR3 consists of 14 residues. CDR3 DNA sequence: TGTGCCAGCAGCTTGACGACAGCCCAAGAGACCCAGTACTTC. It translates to CASSLTTAQETQYF.

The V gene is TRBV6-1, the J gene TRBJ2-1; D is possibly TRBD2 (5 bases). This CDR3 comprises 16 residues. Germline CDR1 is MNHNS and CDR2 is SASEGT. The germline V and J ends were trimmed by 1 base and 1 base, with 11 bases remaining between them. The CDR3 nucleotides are TGTGCCAGCAGTGAAGAACGGGGTCGGTCCTACAATGAGCAGTTCTTC. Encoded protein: CASSEERGRSYNEQFF.

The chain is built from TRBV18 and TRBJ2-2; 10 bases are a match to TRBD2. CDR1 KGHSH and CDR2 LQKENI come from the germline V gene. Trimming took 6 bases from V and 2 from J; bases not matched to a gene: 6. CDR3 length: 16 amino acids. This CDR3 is CASSSGLAVNTGELFF. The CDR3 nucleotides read TGTGCCAGCTCGTCCGGACTAGCGGTTAACACCGGGGAGCTGTTTTTT.

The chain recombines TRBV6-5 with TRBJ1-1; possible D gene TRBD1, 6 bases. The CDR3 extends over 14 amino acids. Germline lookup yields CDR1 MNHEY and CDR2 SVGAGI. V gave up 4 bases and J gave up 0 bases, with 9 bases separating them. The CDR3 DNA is TGTGCCAGCAGTTGGACAGCGATGAACACTGAAGCTTTCTTT. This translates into CASSWTAMNTEAFF.

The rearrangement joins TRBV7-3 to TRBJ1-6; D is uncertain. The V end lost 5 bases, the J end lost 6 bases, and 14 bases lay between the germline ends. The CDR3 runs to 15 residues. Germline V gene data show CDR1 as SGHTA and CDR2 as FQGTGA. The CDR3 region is CASSADMRGNSPLHF. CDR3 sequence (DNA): TGTGCCAGCAGCGCCGATATGCGGGGTAATTCACCCCTCCACTTT.

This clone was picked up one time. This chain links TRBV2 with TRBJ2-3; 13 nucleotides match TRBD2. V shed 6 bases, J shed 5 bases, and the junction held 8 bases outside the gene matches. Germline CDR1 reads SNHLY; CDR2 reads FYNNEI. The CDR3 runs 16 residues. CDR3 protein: CASSQRGTSGVDTQYF. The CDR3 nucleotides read TGTGCCAGCAGCCAGAGAGGGACTAGCGGGGTAGATACGCAGTATTTT.

The CDR3 here is CASSHTPGNTEAFF. The CDR3 DNA reads TGTGCCAGCAGTCATACCCCCGGGAACACTGAAGCTTTCTTT. The chain links TRBV6-5 to TRBJ1-1; D is uncertain. Germline lookup yields CDR1 MNHEY and CDR2 SVGAGI. V lost 5 bases and J lost 1, with 11 bases in between. The CDR3 contains 14 residues.

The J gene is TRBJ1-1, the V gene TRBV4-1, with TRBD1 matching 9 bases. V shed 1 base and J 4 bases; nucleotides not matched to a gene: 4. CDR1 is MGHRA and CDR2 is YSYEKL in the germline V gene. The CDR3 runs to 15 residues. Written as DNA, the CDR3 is TGCGCCAGCAGCCAAGGGGGGACAGGGATCACTGAAGCTTTCTTT. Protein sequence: CASSQGGTGITEAFF.

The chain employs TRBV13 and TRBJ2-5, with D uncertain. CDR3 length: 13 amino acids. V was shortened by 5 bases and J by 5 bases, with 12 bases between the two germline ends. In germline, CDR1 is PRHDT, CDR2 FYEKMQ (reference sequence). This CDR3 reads CASSPRTAETQYF. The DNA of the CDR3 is TGTGCCAGCAGCCCCCGTACTGCGGAGACCCAGTACTTC.

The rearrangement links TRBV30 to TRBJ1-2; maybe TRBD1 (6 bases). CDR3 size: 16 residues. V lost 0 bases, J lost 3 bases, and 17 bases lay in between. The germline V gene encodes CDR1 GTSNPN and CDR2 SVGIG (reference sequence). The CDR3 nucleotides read TGTGCCTGGAGTGTACCATCGAGGGGGTATGACTATGGCTACACCTTC. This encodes CAWSVPSRGYDYGYTF.

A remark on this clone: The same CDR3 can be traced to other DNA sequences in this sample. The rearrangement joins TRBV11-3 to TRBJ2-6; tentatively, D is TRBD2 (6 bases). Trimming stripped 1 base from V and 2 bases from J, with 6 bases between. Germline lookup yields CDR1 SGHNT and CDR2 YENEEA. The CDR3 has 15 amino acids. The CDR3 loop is CASSLAGAGANVLTF. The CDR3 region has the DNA TGTGCCAGCAGCTTAGCGGGGGCTGGGGCCAACGTCCTGACTTTC.

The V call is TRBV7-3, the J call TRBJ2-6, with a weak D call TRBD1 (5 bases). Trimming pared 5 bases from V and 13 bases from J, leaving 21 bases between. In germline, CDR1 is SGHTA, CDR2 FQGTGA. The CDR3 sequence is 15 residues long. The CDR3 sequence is CASSPHGQGLGVLTF. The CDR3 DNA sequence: TGTGCCAGCAGCCCCCACGGGCAGGGCCTCGGTGTCCTGACTTTC.

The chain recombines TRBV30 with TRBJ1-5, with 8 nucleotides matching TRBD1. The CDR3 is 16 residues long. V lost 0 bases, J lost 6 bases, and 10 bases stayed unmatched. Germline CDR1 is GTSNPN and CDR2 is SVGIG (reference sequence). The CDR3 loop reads CAWSVTHAGGVQPQHF. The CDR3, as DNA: TGTGCCTGGAGTGTGACCCACGCAGGGGGCGTTCAGCCCCAGCATTTT.

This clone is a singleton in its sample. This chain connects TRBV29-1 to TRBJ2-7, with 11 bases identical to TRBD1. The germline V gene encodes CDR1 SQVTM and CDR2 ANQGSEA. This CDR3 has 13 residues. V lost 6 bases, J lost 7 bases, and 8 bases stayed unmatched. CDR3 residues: CSVPGQGVREQYF. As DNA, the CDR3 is TGCAGCGTGCCGGGACAGGGGGTTCGGGAGCAGTACTTC.

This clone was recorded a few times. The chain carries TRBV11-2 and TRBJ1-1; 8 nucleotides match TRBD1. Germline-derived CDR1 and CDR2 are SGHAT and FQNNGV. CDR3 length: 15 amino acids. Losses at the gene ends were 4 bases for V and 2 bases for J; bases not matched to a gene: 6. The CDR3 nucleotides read TGTGCCAGCAGCTCGTCGGACAGGGCAAACACTGAAGCTTTCTTT. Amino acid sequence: CASSSSDRANTEAFF.

The CDR3 DNA reads as TGTGCTAGTGGCCGACAGGGGAGCACCTACGAGCAGTACTTC. Its protein is CASGRQGSTYEQYF. The chain carries TRBV12-5 and TRBJ2-7; 8 bases are a match to TRBD1. The CDR3 is 14 amino acids. The germline V gene has CDR1 LGHNT and CDR2 FRNRAP. With 6 bases clipped from V and 2 bases from J, the junction kept 6 bases outside the gene matches.

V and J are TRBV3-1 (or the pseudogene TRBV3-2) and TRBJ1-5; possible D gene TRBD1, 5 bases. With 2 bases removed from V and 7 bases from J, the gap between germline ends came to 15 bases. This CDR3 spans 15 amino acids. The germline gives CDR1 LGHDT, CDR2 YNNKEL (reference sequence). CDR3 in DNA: TGTGCCAGCAGCCAATCGGGGGGGGAACGACAGCCCCAGCATTTT. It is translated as CASSQSGGERQPQHF.

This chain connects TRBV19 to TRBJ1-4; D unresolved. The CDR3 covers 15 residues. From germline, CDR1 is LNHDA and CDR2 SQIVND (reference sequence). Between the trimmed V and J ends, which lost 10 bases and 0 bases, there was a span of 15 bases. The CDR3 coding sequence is TGTGCCACCATCCCTCCGGGTGCAACTAATGAAAAACTGTTTTTT. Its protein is CATIPPGATNEKLFF.

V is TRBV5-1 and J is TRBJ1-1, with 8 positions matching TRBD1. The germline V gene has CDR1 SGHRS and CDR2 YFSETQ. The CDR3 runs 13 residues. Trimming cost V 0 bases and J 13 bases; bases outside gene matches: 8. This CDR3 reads CASSLVGTGGGFF. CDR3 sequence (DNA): TGCGCCAGCAGCTTGGTGGGGACAGGAGGGGGTTTCTTT.